This T cell receptor beta chain appears in the sequencing data of a study of blood T cell repertoires in COVID-19. As for the study in general: Researchers got acute and convalescent COVID-19 samples from the United States, Italy and Spain. Sources were T cells, B-cell-depleted T cells, or PBMCs; the material itself was cDNA or gDNA.

The study assigned cohorts using participant-reported clinical history. In germline, CDR1 is WSHSY, CDR2 SAAADI. V gave up 7 bases and J gave up 0 bases, with 10 bases separating them. The CDR3 has 14 residues. In the authors' methods: Amplification of reference gene primers provided the estimated nucleated cell counts. Some clones are missing from TCRdb's copy, which holds only in-frame ones; the method was immunoSEQ multiplex PCR. That table is the source of V, J and clone size, and D and trimming were worked out from the DNA. Seen here are about 260,000 clones, 88% observed once, and the top ten hold about 1.2%.

Sequencing was done on a sample of PBMCs or T cells enriched from blood (not recorded which). The rearrangement uses TRBV10-2 and TRBJ2-1, with D unresolved. This sequence was found in a middle-aged woman with acute COVID-19. In DNA, the CDR3 is TGCGCCAGCATTAGTAGCCCCTCCTACAATGAGCAGTTCTTC. It specifies CASISSPSYNEQFF.